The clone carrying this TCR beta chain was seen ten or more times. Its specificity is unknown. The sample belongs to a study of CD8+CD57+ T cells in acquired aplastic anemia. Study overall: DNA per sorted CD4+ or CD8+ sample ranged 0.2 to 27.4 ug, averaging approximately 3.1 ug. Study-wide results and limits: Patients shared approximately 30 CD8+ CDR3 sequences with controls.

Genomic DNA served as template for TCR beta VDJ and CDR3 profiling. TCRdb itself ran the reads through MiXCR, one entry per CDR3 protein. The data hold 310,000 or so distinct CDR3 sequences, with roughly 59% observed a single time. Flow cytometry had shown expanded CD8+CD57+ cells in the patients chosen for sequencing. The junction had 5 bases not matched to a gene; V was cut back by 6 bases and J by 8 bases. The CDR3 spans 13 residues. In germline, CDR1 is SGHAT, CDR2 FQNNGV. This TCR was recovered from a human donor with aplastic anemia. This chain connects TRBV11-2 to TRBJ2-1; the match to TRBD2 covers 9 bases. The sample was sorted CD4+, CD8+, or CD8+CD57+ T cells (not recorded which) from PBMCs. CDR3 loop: CASRRRGGYEQFF. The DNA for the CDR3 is TGTGCCAGCAGGCGGCGGGGGGGCTATGAGCAGTTCTTC.